A few counts support the clone carrying this T cell receptor (beta chain). Its target is unknown. This entry is derived from a study of identical twins. Study-level results: Fewer insertions were carried by abundant cord blood beta clonotypes, but none was seen in memory repertoires.

V lost 0 bases, J lost 2 bases, and 4 bases stayed unmatched. The CDR3 is 16 amino acids. Germline V gives CDR1 MNHEY, CDR2 SVGAGI. All donors were healthy Caucasians. TCRdb ran MiXCR on the 5' RACE reads and lists one entry per CDR3 protein. This repertoire shows about 550,000 distinct CDR3 sequences, around 24% found once; its top ten account for approximately 0.48%. This sample also appeared in a second study, on yellow fever vaccine responses in identical twins. In that study: Twins reportedly showed a vaccine T cell response that seemed partly convergent and partly personalized.

This sequence was found in a woman aged 18-30 years in good health. Sequencing was performed on CD4+ T cells sorted from blood. The genes are TRBV6-5 and TRBJ2-3; TRBD2 agrees at 8 bases. CDR3 DNA sequence: TGTGCCAGCAGTTACTCCGGGGGGGGGACCACAGATACGCAGTATTTT. Its translation is CASSYSGGGTTDTQYF.